Presented here are 24 T cell receptor beta chains from one specimen sequenced in a study of cytomegalovirus exposure and HLA in healthy donors. Amplification used 60 Vbeta primers and 13 Jbeta primers. Assay: immunoSEQ multiplex PCR; the TCRdb copy retains only in-frame clones and omits some. The sample shows more than 95,000 clones, about 9.5% of them seen only once. The source material was PBMCs. The receptor set was obtained from a man aged 40-55 years in good health and CMV-seropositive.

In its sample, this clone was seen a few times. The chain carries TRBV30 and TRBJ2-7; 11 nucleotides match TRBD2. CDR3 length: 12 amino acids. After removal of 3 bases from V and 10 bases from J, the junction contained 5 bases not matched to a gene. CDR1 and CDR2 from the germline V gene are GTSNPN and SVGIG (reference sequence). CDR3 sequence reads: CAWSLAGGSQYF. The CDR3 DNA reads as TGTGCCTGGAGCCTAGCGGGAGGTAGTCAGTACTTC. Drawing the rest from reference TRBV30 and TRBJ2-7, the complete variable domain is SQTIHQWPATLVQPVGSPLSLECTVEGTSNPNLYWYRQAAGRGLQLLFYSVGIGQISSEVPQNLSASRPQDRQFILSSKKLLLSDSGFYLCAWSLAGGSQYFGPGTRLTVT.

J is TRBJ2-5 and V is TRBV6-5; no reliable D call. The CDR3 extends over 15 amino acids. Trimming removed 5 bases from V and 0 bases from J, with 13 bases in between. Per germline, CDR1 MNHEY and CDR2 SVGAGI. The DNA of the CDR3 is TGTGCCAGCAGTCTCGGCAGACTGTACCAAGAGACCCAGTACTTC. Translating it yields CASSLGRLYQETQYF.

Concerning this clone itself: Other DNA sequences in the same sample also yield this CDR3. V gene TRBV7-2 combines with J gene TRBJ1-5; TRBD1 might be the D (6 bases). There are 14 residues in the CDR3. The germline CDR1 and CDR2 sequences are SGHTA and FQGNSA. V was pared by 4 bases and J by 3 bases, with 10 bases between. The CDR3 region has the DNA TGTGCCAGCAGCTCACAGGGTTCCAATCAGCCCCAGCATTTT. Encoded protein: CASSSQGSNQPQHF.

This clone was seen only a few times. This chain uses TRBV7-9 with TRBJ2-5, with a tentative D call TRBD2 (5 bases). V lost 4 bases to trimming and J lost 5 bases, with 17 bases between them. This CDR3 has 15 residues. CDR1 and CDR2 (germline): SEHNR, FQNEAQ (reference sequence). The CDR3 bases are TGTGCCAGCAGCTCCCGGTCTTTGCGCGGGGAGACCCAGTACTTC. This sequence encodes CASSSRSLRGETQYF.

The genes are TRBV11-2 and TRBJ1-2; perhaps TRBD1 as D (5 bases). Germline lookup yields CDR1 SGHAT and CDR2 FQNNGV. The length of the CDR3 is 16 residues. V was cut by 5 bases and J by 1 base, with 17 bases left in between. CDR3 loop: CASSLRTNDFNYGYTF. The DNA of the CDR3 is TGTGCCAGCAGCCTTCGGACAAACGACTTTAACTATGGCTACACCTTC.

The rearrangement links TRBV5-1 to TRBJ2-7; 12 nucleotides line up with TRBD2. The CDR3 sequence is 15 residues long. The germline gives CDR1 SGHRS, CDR2 YFSETQ. V shed 3 bases and J 7 bases; nucleotides not matched to a gene: 8. The CDR3 DNA is TGCGCCAGCAGCTCCACGACTAGCGGGAGAGGTGAGCAGTACTTC. This sequence encodes CASSSTTSGRGEQYF.

The V gene is TRBV9, the J gene TRBJ1-5; D gene uncertain. This CDR3 spans 14 amino acids. Germline V gives CDR1 SGDLS, CDR2 YYNGEE. The V end was cut by 4 bases, the J end by 0 bases, with 8 bases between. The CDR3 loop is CASSSTYSNQPQHF. CDR3 sequence (DNA): TGTGCCAGCAGCTCAACTTATAGCAATCAGCCCCAGCATTTT.

The chain couples TRBV14 to TRBJ2-5; D is uncertain. CDR1 and CDR2 (germline): SGHDN, FVKESK. V dropped 1 base and J dropped 5 bases, with 11 bases sitting between them. The CDR3 is made up of 14 amino acids. Here the CDR3 reads CASSQGARSETQYF. Here the CDR3 DNA reads TGTGCCAGCAGCCAAGGGGCCCGTTCGGAGACCCAGTACTTC.

Only a few counts were recorded for this clone. The rearrangement joins TRBV7-9 to TRBJ2-1; 8 bases fit TRBD2. The CDR3 is 15 residues long. Germline assignment: CDR1 SEHNR and CDR2 FQNEAQ (reference sequence). After removal of 1 base from V and 5 bases from J, the junction contained 4 bases not matched to a gene. In nucleotides, the CDR3 is TGTGCCAGCAGCTTAGTCTCGGGACTAGACAATGAGCAGTTCTTC. Protein product: CASSLVSGLDNEQFF.

The chain joins TRBV5-5 to TRBJ1-2; 9 bases fit TRBD1. Germline CDR1 reads SGHKS; CDR2 reads YYEKEE (reference sequence). The CDR3 sequence is 14 residues long. V shed 5 bases, J shed 8 bases, and the junction held 10 bases outside the gene matches. CDR3 bases: TGTGCCAGCAGTAGGACAGGGGACTCCTACGGCTACACCTTC. It is translated as CASSRTGDSYGYTF.

This clone was observed a few times. The rearrangement links TRBV5-6 to TRBJ2-1, with D tentatively TRBD2 (5 bases). The CDR3 consists of 14 residues. The V and J ends lost 0 bases and 8 bases respectively, with 12 bases between them. Germline loops: CDR1 SGHDT, CDR2 YYEEEE. The CDR3 bases are TGTGCCAGCAGCTTGGCCCGGGGTACGGATGAGCAGTTCTTC. Its translation is CASSLARGTDEQFF.

The chain carries TRBV2 and TRBJ2-1, with 11 positions matching TRBD2. This CDR3 region has 15 residues. Germline V gives CDR1 SNHLY, CDR2 FYNNEI. Trimming removed 6 bases from V and 8 bases from J; junction bases left unmatched: 9. The chain's CDR3 is CASRVVSGRVDEQFF. In DNA, the CDR3 is TGTGCCAGCAGGGTCGTTAGCGGGAGGGTGGATGAGCAGTTCTTC.

The CDR3 is CASTPQQGALTGELFF. The CDR3 nucleotides are TGTGCCAGCACCCCCCAACAGGGGGCGCTGACCGGGGAGCTGTTTTTT. The V call is TRBV28, the J call TRBJ2-2, with 9 nucleotides matching TRBD1. The germline CDR1 and CDR2 sequences are MDHEN and SYDVKM. Trimming removed 7 bases from V and 5 bases from J; junction bases left unmatched: 11. The CDR3 is 16 residues long.

The chain links TRBV6-5 to TRBJ2-7; D is perhaps TRBD1 (5 bases). Germline V gene sequence: CDR1 MNHEY, CDR2 SVGAGI. This CDR3 is 14 amino acids long. Trimming took 0 bases from V and 3 from J, leaving 9 bases between them. CDR3 region: CASSYSHRFYEQYF. The CDR3 coding sequence is TGTGCCAGCAGTTACTCGCACAGGTTCTACGAGCAGTACTTC.

This clone turned up a few times. This sequence joins TRBV9 and TRBJ2-3; tentative D call: TRBD2 (7 bases). Trimming pared 1 base from V and 3 bases from J, leaving 15 bases between. The CDR3 has 16 residues. Germline CDR1 SGDLS, CDR2 YYNGEE. The CDR3, as DNA: TGTGCCAGCAGCGTAACGGGGGGCGGGAGTACAGATACGCAGTATTTT. It translates to CASSVTGGGSTDTQYF.

The chain employs TRBV27 and TRBJ2-7, with TRBD2 matching over 11 bases. Trimming at V came to 8 bases and at J to 3 bases, leaving 6 bases not matched to a gene. The CDR3 totals 14 residues. Per the germline V gene, CDR1 is MNHEY and CDR2 is SMNVEV (reference sequence). As DNA, the CDR3 is TGTGCCAGCTGGGGACTAGCGGTCCTCTACGAGCAGTACTTC. Protein sequence: CASWGLAVLYEQYF.

This clone was counted only a few times. The chain uses TRBV5-1 and TRBJ1-1; tentatively, D is TRBD1 (6 bases). CDR1 is SGHRS, CDR2 YFSETQ, per germline. The CDR3 consists of 14 residues. Trimming took off 1 base at V and 6 bases at J, with 13 bases between the two ends. CDR3 DNA sequence: TGCGCCAGCAGCTTGTTACAGGGTGTATCTGAAGCTTTCTTT. This translates into CASSLLQGVSEAFF.

This clone was seen a few times. The chain links TRBV5-6 to TRBJ1-5; D is unclear. This CDR3 spans 15 amino acids. The germline gives CDR1 SGHDT, CDR2 YYEEEE. Deletions cut 4 bases from V and 5 bases from J, with 16 bases between. DNA of the CDR3: TGTGCCAGCAGCCTACGTTTGGAGGGTGATCAGCCCCAGCATTTT. Protein sequence: CASSLRLEGDQPQHF.

The table lists this clone with a few counts. V usage is TRBV9 and J usage is TRBJ1-2; D call uncertain. Germline loops: CDR1 SGDLS, CDR2 YYNGEE. The CDR3 loop spans 13 amino acids. V lost 2 bases to trimming and J lost 8 bases, with 13 bases between them. This CDR3 is CASSVPPAGGYTF. Written as DNA, the CDR3 is TGTGCCAGCAGCGTCCCCCCGGCGGGAGGCTACACCTTC.

The V and J genes are TRBV7-3 and TRBJ2-1; 7 bases agree with TRBD2. The junction had 10 bases not matched to a gene; V was cut back by 5 bases and J by 3 bases. Germline V gene data show CDR1 as SGHTA and CDR2 as FQGTGA. The CDR3 has 16 residues. CDR3: CASSRSGGIGYNEQFF. DNA for the CDR3: TGTGCCAGCAGCCGTTCGGGGGGAATAGGCTACAATGAGCAGTTCTTC.

This chain uses TRBV29-1 with TRBJ1-2, with 7 bases identical to TRBD1. The CDR3 has 14 residues. Germline CDR1 SQVTM, CDR2 ANQGSEA. Trimming removed 2 bases from V and 1 base from J; junction bases left unmatched: 4. The CDR3 protein is CSVERQGRNYGYTF. The CDR3 DNA follows: TGCAGCGTTGAACGACAGGGCCGTAACTATGGCTACACCTTC.

This chain uses TRBV7-8 with TRBJ2-7; tentatively, D is TRBD1 (5 bases). The CDR3 is 11 amino acids. Per germline, CDR1 SGHVS and CDR2 FQNEAQ. The V end was cut by 5 bases, the J end by 4 bases, with 6 bases between. The CDR3 DNA follows: TGTGCCAGCAGCCCAGGGTACGAGCAGTACTTC. This gives the protein CASSPGYEQYF. Combining the CDR3 with reference TRBV7-8 and TRBJ2-7 gives the whole variable domain GAGVSQSPRYKVAKRGQDVALRCDPISGHVSLFWYQQALGQGPEFLTYFQNEAQLDKSGLPSDRFFAERPEGSVSTLKIQRTQQEDSAVYLCASSPGYEQYFGPGTRLTVT.

This clone occurred a few times. This chain connects TRBV27 to TRBJ2-5; the D gene is possibly TRBD2 (6 bases). V was clipped by 6 bases and J by 5 bases, with 13 bases between them. Germline V gives CDR1 MNHEY, CDR2 SMNVEV (reference sequence). The CDR3 runs 13 residues. The CDR3 here is CASSENGGETQYF. The CDR3 DNA is TGTGCCAGCAGCGAAAACGGAGGGGAGACCCAGTACTTC.

The chain links TRBV28 to TRBJ1-1; TRBD1 matches at 10 bases. Germline V gene sequence: CDR1 MDHEN, CDR2 SYDVKM. CDR3 size: 17 residues. V gave up 7 bases and J gave up 2 bases; unmatched junction bases: 13. The CDR3 sequence is CASTWKDRGPLNTEAFF. Here the CDR3 DNA reads TGTGCCAGCACCTGGAAAGACAGGGGGCCGCTAAACACTGAAGCTTTCTTT.